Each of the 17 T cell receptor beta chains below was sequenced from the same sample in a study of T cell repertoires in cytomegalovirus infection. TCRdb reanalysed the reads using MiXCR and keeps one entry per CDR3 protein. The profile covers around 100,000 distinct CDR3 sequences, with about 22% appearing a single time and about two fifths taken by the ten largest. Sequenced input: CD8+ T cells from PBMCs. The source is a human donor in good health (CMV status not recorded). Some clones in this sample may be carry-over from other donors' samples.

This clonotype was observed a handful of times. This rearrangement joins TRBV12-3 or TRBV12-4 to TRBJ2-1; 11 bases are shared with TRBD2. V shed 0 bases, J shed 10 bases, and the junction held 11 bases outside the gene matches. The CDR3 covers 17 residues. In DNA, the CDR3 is TGTGCCAGCAGTTTAGCCCAACTAGCGGGGGCCTCGGGAGAGCAGTTCTTC. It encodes CASSLAQLAGASGEQFF.

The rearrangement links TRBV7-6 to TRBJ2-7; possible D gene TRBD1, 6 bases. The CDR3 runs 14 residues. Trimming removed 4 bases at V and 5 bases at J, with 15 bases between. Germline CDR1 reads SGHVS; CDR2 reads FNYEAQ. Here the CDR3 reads CASSYAGQLDEQYF. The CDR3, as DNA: TGTGCCAGCAGCTACGCAGGACAGTTGGACGAGCAGTACTTC.

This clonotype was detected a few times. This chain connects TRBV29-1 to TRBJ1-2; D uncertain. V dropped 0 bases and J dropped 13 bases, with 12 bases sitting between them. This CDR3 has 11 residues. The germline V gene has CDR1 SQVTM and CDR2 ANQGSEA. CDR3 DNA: TGCAGCGTTGAAGACGGGCCCAGACCCACCTTC. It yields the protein CSVEDGPRPTF.

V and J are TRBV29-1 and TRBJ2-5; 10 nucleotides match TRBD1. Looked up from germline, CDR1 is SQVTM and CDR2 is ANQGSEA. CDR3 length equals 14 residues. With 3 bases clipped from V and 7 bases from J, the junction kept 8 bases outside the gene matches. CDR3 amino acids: CSVEAGTGDATQYF. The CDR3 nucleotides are TGCAGCGTTGAGGCGGGGACAGGGGATGCGACCCAGTACTTC.

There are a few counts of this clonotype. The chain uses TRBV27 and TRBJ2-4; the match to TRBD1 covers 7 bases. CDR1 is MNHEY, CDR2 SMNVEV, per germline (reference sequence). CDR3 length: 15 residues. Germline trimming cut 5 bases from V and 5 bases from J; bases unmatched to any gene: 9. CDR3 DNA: TGTGCCAGCAGTACCGACAGGGCTATAGAAAACATTCAGTACTTC. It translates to CASSTDRAIENIQYF.

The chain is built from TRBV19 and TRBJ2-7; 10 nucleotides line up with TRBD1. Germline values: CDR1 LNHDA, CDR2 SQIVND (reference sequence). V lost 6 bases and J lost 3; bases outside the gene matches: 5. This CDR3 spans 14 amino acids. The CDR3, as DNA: TGTGCCAGTAGGCCGGGACAGGGGATCTACGAGCAGTACTTC. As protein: CASRPGQGIYEQYF.

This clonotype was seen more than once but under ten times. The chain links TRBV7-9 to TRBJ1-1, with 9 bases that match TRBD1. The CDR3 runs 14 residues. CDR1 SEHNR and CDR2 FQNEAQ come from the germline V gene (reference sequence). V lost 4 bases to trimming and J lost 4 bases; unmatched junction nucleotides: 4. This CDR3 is CASSSQGAGTEAFF. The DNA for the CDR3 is TGTGCCAGCAGCTCACAGGGGGCCGGCACTGAAGCTTTCTTT.

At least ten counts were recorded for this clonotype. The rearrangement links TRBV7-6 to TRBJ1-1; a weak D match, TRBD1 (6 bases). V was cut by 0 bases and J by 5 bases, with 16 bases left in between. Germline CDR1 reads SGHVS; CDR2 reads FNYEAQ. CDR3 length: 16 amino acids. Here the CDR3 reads CASSLASEGGGTEAFF. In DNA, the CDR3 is TGTGCCAGCAGCTTAGCGTCGGAGGGGGGGGGGACTGAAGCTTTCTTT.

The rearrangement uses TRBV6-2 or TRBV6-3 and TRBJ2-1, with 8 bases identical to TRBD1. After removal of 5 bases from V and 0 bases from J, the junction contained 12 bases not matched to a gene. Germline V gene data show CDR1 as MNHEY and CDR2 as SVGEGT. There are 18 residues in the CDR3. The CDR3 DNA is TGTGCCAGCAGTGCCCTTCCGGGACAGGATAGCTCCTACAATGAGCAGTTCTTC. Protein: CASSALPGQDSSYNEQFF.

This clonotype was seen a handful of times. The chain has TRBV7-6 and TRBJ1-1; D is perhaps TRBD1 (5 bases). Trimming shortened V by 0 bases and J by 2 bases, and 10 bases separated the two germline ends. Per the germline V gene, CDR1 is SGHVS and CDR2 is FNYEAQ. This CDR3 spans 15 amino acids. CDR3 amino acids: CASSLAGTGNTEAFF. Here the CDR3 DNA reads TGTGCCAGCAGCTTAGCAGGAACAGGTAACACTGAAGCTTTCTTT.

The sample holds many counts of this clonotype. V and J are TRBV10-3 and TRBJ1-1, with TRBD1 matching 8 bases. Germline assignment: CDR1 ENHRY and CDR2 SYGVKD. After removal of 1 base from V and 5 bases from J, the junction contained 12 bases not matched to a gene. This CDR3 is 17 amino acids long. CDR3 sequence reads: CAISEYGSGQGGTEAFF. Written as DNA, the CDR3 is TGTGCCATCAGTGAGTACGGCTCCGGACAGGGCGGTACTGAAGCTTTCTTT.

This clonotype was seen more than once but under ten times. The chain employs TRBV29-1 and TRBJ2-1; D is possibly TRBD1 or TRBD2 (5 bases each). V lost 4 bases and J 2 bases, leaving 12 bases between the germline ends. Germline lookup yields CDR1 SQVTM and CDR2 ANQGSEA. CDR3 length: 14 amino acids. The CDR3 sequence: CSVGRDGPYNEQFF. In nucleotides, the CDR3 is TGCAGCGTTGGTAGGGACGGACCCTACAATGAGCAGTTCTTC.

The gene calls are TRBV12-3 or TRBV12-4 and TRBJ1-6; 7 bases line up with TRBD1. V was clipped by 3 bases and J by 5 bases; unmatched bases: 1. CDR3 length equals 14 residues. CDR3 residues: CASSFGQDNSPLHF. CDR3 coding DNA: TGTGCCAGCAGTTTTGGACAGGATAATTCACCCCTCCACTTT.

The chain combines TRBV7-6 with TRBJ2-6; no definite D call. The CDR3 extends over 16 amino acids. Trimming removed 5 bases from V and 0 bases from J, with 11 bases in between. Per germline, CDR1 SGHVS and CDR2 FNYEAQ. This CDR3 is CASSRVLSSGANVLTF. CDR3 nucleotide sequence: TGTGCCAGCAGCCGAGTACTGAGCTCTGGGGCCAACGTCCTGACTTTC.

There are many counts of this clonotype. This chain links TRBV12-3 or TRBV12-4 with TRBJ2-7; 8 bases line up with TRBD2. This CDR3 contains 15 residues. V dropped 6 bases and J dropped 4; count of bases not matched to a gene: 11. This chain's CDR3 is CASSPLGGTRYEQYF. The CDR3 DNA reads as TGTGCCAGCAGCCCCCTTGGGGGGACTAGATACGAGCAGTACTTC.

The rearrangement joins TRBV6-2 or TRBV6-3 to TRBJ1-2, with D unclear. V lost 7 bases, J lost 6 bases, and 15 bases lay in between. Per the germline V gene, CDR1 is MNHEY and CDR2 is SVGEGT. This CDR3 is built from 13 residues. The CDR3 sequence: CASNLGLKDGYTF. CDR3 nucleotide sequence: TGTGCCAGCAACCTAGGGTTGAAGGATGGCTACACCTTC.

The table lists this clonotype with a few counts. The CDR3 DNA reads as TGTGCCAGCAGCCCCGGGACCGTGGTGTATGCCGGGGAGCTGTTTTTT. Residues: CASSPGTVVYAGELFF. The chain couples TRBV11-2 to TRBJ2-2; the D gene could be TRBD1 or TRBD2 (5 bases each). Germline loops: CDR1 SGHAT, CDR2 FQNNGV. The V end lost 5 bases, the J end lost 6 bases, and 19 bases lay between the germline ends. This CDR3 has 16 residues.